This passage covers 22 T cell receptor beta chains from one sample sequenced in a study of blood T cell repertoires in COVID-19. The protocol was immunoSEQ multiplex PCR, while the TCRdb copy is restricted to in-frame clones and leaves out a portion. The table shows 65,000 to 90,000 clones, with about nine tenths occurring only once. Source material: peripheral blood. These receptors were taken from a human donor in a cohort sampled during active COVID-19.

CDR3 coding DNA: TGTGCCAGCAGCGGAGGACTAGTGAGAGATACGCAGTATTTT. It encodes CASSGGLVRDTQYF. The gene calls are TRBV7-2 and TRBJ2-3; 7 bases agree with TRBD2. The V and J ends lost 5 bases and 5 bases, in that order; junction bases with no gene match: 7. This CDR3 is built from 14 residues. Germline values: CDR1 SGHTA, CDR2 FQGNSA. Full variable domain (rest looked up from reference TRBV7-2 and TRBJ2-3): GAGVSQSPSNKVTEKGKDVELRCDPISGHTALYWYRQSLGQGLEFLIYFQGNSAPDKSGLPSDRFSAERTGGSVSTLTIQRTQQEDSAVYLCASSGGLVRDTQYFGPGTRLTVL.

The chain combines TRBV7-8 with TRBJ2-2; maybe TRBD2 (5 bases). Deletions cut 2 bases from V and 3 bases from J, with 13 bases between. CDR3 length equals 16 residues. The germline V gene encodes CDR1 SGHVS and CDR2 FQNEAQ. The CDR3 is CASSLTGLVDTGELFF. The CDR3 DNA follows: TGTGCCAGCAGCTTAACGGGGTTGGTGGACACCGGGGAGCTGTTTTTT.

The CDR3 spells CASSEPTRGGNTIYF. In DNA, the CDR3 is TGTGCCAGCAGTGAACCAACCAGGGGTGGAAACACCATATATTTT. The gene calls are TRBV6-1 and TRBJ1-3, with D possibly matching TRBD1 (6 bases). V gave up 2 bases and J gave up 3 bases, with 11 bases separating them. CDR3 size: 15 residues. Germline loops: CDR1 MNHNS, CDR2 SASEGT.

The CDR3 DNA sequence: TGTGCCATCAGTGAGATCGGTGAAGCTTTCTTT. Translation gives CAISEIGEAFF. V is TRBV10-3 and J is TRBJ1-1; D is unresolved. Germline lookup yields CDR1 ENHRY and CDR2 SYGVKD. The V and J ends lost 2 bases and 7 bases respectively, with 5 bases between them. This CDR3 region has 11 residues.

The rearrangement uses TRBV30 and TRBJ1-5; D may be TRBD1 (6 bases). There are 14 residues in the CDR3. Between the trimmed V and J ends, which lost 2 bases and 6 bases, there was a span of 14 bases. Germline loops: CDR1 GTSNPN, CDR2 SVGIG (reference sequence). The CDR3 nucleotides read TGTGCCTGGAGTAGGGAGGGGGGGGGTCAGCCCCAGCATTTT. Translated, it gives CAWSREGGGQPQHF. Based on the CDR3 plus reference TRBV30 and TRBJ1-5, the full variable domain is SQTIHQWPATLVQPVGSPLSLECTVEGTSNPNLYWYRQAAGRGLQLLFYSVGIGQISSEVPQNLSASRPQDRQFILSSKKLLLSDSGFYLCAWSREGGGQPQHFGDGTRLSIL.

This CDR3 reads CASSVRQYNSPLHF. CDR3 bases: TGTGCCAGCAGCGTACGACAATATAATTCACCCCTCCACTTT. The rearrangement uses TRBV9 and TRBJ1-6; D is unresolved. CDR1 and CDR2 (germline): SGDLS, YYNGEE. This CDR3 has 14 amino acids. The ends were cut back, 1 base at V and 4 bases at J, with 6 bases in the middle.

This clone was seen a handful of times. V and J are TRBV5-4 and TRBJ2-7; D unresolved. Trimming took 4 bases from V and 1 from J, leaving 6 bases between them. The germline V gene has CDR1 SGHNT and CDR2 YYREEE (reference sequence). This CDR3 is 12 amino acids long. CDR3 sequence: CASSPTSYEQYF. Written as DNA, the CDR3 is TGTGCCAGCAGCCCTACTTCCTACGAGCAGTACTTC.

The chain has TRBV4-1 and TRBJ1-1; D gene ambiguous. This CDR3 has 16 residues. Germline loops: CDR1 MGHRA, CDR2 YSYEKL. V lost 0 bases to trimming and J lost 4 bases, with 15 bases between them. CDR3 region: CASSQDRTQVGTEAFF. The CDR3 coding sequence is TGCGCCAGCAGCCAAGATCGGACTCAAGTGGGCACTGAAGCTTTCTTT.

The chain recombines TRBV11-2 with TRBJ2-7; maybe TRBD1 (5 bases). The CDR3 has 14 residues. The germline CDR1 and CDR2 sequences are SGHAT and FQNNGV. V was cut by 4 bases and J by 0 bases, with 10 bases left in between. The CDR3 DNA is TGTGCCAGCAGCTCATGGACACTCTCCTACGAGCAGTACTTC. This sequence encodes CASSSWTLSYEQYF. Full variable domain (remainder filled in from reference TRBV11-2 and TRBJ2-7): EAGVAQSPRYKIIEKRQSVAFWCNPISGHATLYWYQQILGQGPKLLIQFQNNGVVDDSQLPKDRFSAERLKGVDSTLKIQPAKLEDSAVYLCASSSWTLSYEQYFGPGTRLTVT.

The chain has TRBV7-8 and TRBJ1-6; 8 positions match TRBD1. Germline V lookup: CDR1 SGHVS, CDR2 FQNEAQ. After removal of 2 bases from V and 7 bases from J, the junction contained 7 bases not matched to a gene. The CDR3 is 16 residues long. The CDR3 spells CASSLSRDRINSPLHF. The DNA for the CDR3 is TGTGCCAGCAGCTTAAGCCGGGACAGGATAAATTCACCCCTCCACTTT.

The chain has TRBV10-3 and TRBJ2-3; 8 positions agree with TRBD2. V trimming: 7 bases; J trimming: 6 bases; junction bases outside the gene matches: 15. Per the germline V gene, CDR1 is ENHRY and CDR2 is SYGVKD. The CDR3 is 16 residues long. CDR3 coding DNA: TGTGCCATCACCCCTACCGGACTAGCTGGTGGGGATACGCAGTATTTT. Protein sequence: CAITPTGLAGGDTQYF.

CDR3 in amino acids: CASSSKTGGPPSTNEKLFF. The CDR3 coding sequence is TGCGCCAGCAGCTCAAAAACAGGGGGCCCTCCTTCAACTAATGAAAAACTGTTTTTT. The chain carries TRBV5-1 and TRBJ1-4, with 9 nucleotides matching TRBD1. CDR1 and CDR2 from the germline V gene are SGHRS and YFSETQ. The CDR3 sequence is 19 residues long. The ends lost 3 bases at V and 0 bases at J; junction bases unmatched: 12.

The rearrangement uses TRBV7-6 and TRBJ2-5; D might be TRBD2 (5 bases). Germline V gene sequence: CDR1 SGHVS, CDR2 FNYEAQ. This CDR3 spans 12 amino acids. Trimming cost V 3 bases and J 7 bases, with 9 bases left between them. The chain's CDR3 is CASSLDRGTQYF. CDR3 nucleotides: TGTGCCAGCAGCTTGGACCGGGGGACCCAGTACTTC.

The V gene is TRBV19, the J gene TRBJ2-7; 7 bases are shared with TRBD1. Germline loops: CDR1 LNHDA, CDR2 SQIVND (reference sequence). V lost 6 bases to trimming and J lost 5 bases; unmatched junction nucleotides: 13. The CDR3 contains 15 residues. In DNA form, the CDR3 reads TGTGCCAGTAGCGCTGATATGACAGGGCGGAACGAGCAGTACTTC. Its translation is CASSADMTGRNEQYF.

This rearrangement joins TRBV18 to TRBJ2-1; 7 bases match TRBD1. The CDR3 has 15 amino acids. Germline CDR1 and CDR2: KGHSH and LQKENI. V shed 4 bases and J 8 bases; nucleotides not matched to a gene: 11. The CDR3 loop reads CASSLNPTGLHEQFF. The CDR3 DNA reads TGTGCCAGCTCACTAAATCCGACAGGGCTCCATGAGCAGTTCTTC.

This rearrangement joins TRBV5-1 to TRBJ1-2; 9 bases map to TRBD1. CDR1 is SGHRS, CDR2 YFSETQ, per germline. J lost 4 bases, V lost 4 bases, and 5 bases had no gene match. The CDR3 contains 14 residues. CDR3: CASSPGQGAYGYTF. Written as DNA, the CDR3 is TGCGCCAGCAGCCCGGGACAGGGTGCCTATGGCTACACCTTC.

The chain recombines TRBV6-6 with TRBJ1-3; tentatively, D is TRBD1 (5 bases). The V and J ends lost 6 bases and 11 bases respectively, with 17 bases between them. Germline lookup yields CDR1 MNHNY and CDR2 SVGAGI (reference sequence). The CDR3 runs 13 residues. In nucleotides, the CDR3 is TGTGCCAGCAGGGGGGGAGGGCGTGGGGCCATATATTTT. It translates to CASRGGGRGAIYF.

The CDR3 DNA reads as TGTGCCAGCTCACCTACAGGGACAGGGTCATACACAGATACGCAGTATTTT. Protein product: CASSPTGTGSYTDTQYF. The V and J genes are TRBV18 and TRBJ2-3, with 9 bases fitting TRBD1. The germline V gene encodes CDR1 KGHSH and CDR2 LQKENI. CDR3 length: 17 amino acids. V trimming: 3 bases; J trimming: 2 bases; junction bases outside the gene matches: 9.

The genes are TRBV3-1 (or the pseudogene TRBV3-2) and TRBJ1-2, with D uncertain. The V end was cut by 3 bases, the J end by 6 bases, with 14 bases between. The CDR3 extends over 14 amino acids. Germline values: CDR1 LGHDT, CDR2 YNNKEL (reference sequence). CDR3 nucleotide sequence: TGTGCCAGCAGCCATCTATTAGAATCCCATGGCTACACCTTC. It is translated as CASSHLLESHGYTF.

The count of this clone is one. The chain carries TRBV3-1 (or the pseudogene TRBV3-2) and TRBJ2-5, with TRBD2 matching over 12 bases. CDR1 and CDR2 (germline): LGHDT, YNNKEL (reference sequence). The CDR3 has 16 residues. Unmatched junction bases numbered 8, after V lost 5 bases and J lost 4 bases. The CDR3 sequence is CASSSLTSGGGETQYF. The CDR3 coding sequence is TGTGCCAGCAGCTCTCTGACTAGCGGGGGAGGAGAGACCCAGTACTTC.

In nucleotides, the CDR3 is TGTGCCAGCAGCTTGGGGTACAGCTATAGCAATCAGCCCCAGCATTTT. Translated, it gives CASSLGYSYSNQPQHF. The chain employs TRBV5-5 and TRBJ1-5; D not resolved. CDR3 length: 16 residues. From germline, CDR1 is SGHKS and CDR2 YYEKEE (reference sequence). V was cut by 0 bases and J by 0 bases, with 10 bases left in between.

This chain connects TRBV9 to TRBJ2-3, with 11 bases matching TRBD2. Germline V gene lookup returns CDR1 SGDLS and CDR2 YYNGEE. This CDR3 is built from 16 residues. V lost 0 bases to trimming and J lost 5 bases; unmatched junction nucleotides: 5. The CDR3 nucleotides read TGTGCCAGCAGCGTAGGGTCTAGCGGGGGGATAGATACGCAGTATTTT. Its protein is CASSVGSSGGIDTQYF.